The 31 T cell receptor beta chains presented below share a single source sample, sequenced in a study of human T cells and chemical hapten exposure. Time point noted: patch test 2, 6 weeks after DPC sensitization. Treatment: therapeutic diphenylcyclopropenone sensitization with weekly scalp DPC. The authors extracted total RNA from unfractionated whole blood. TCRdb independently ran MiXCR on the RACE reads; one entry per CDR3 protein. The sample comprises 40,000 or so distinct CDR3 sequences, 9.5% to 10% of which are singletons, and 11% to 15% rests with the top ten. Specimen: whole blood, collected in connection with sensitization to the hapten diphenylcyclopropenone (DPC). These receptors all come from a woman in her twenties or thirties with alopecia areata. Some clones in this sample may be carry-over from other donors' samples.

This clonotype was counted only a few times. The V and J genes are TRBV14 and TRBJ2-7; D unclear. CDR1 is SGHDN and CDR2 is FVKESK in the germline V gene. V was shortened by 6 bases and J by 3 bases, with 12 bases between the two germline ends. The CDR3 extends over 13 amino acids. The CDR3 bases are TGTGCCAGCAGTCCTAGGGCTGTCTACGAGCAGTACTTC. Its protein is CASSPRAVYEQYF.

This clonotype was detected only a few times. The chain recombines TRBV19 with TRBJ1-2, with 7 bases matching TRBD1. Per the germline V gene, CDR1 is LNHDA and CDR2 is SQIVND (reference sequence). Unmatched junction bases numbered 4, after V lost 6 bases and J lost 3 bases. The CDR3 loop spans 13 amino acids. The CDR3 nucleotides are TGTGCCAGTAGATCCGGGACAGACTATGGCTACACCTTC. Its protein is CASRSGTDYGYTF.

In this sample, this clonotype turned up a few times. The chain carries TRBV7-2 and TRBJ1-3; D gene unclear. CDR3 length: 14 amino acids. Germline CDR1 SGHTA, CDR2 FQGNSA. Trimming took 5 bases from V and 0 from J, leaving 8 bases between them. CDR3 sequence reads: CASSPQYSGNTIYF. Here the CDR3 DNA reads TGTGCCAGCAGCCCACAATACTCTGGAAACACCATATATTTT.

The table lists this clonotype with a few counts. The rearrangement links TRBV29-1 to TRBJ2-5; D is possibly TRBD1 or TRBD2 (7 bases each). The germline V gene has CDR1 SQVTM and CDR2 ANQGSEA. The CDR3 spans 11 residues. Trimming left V 7 bases short and J 5 bases short, with 11 bases between. As DNA, the CDR3 is TGCAGCGCAGGGGGGGATGAGACCCAGTACTTC. As protein: CSAGGDETQYF.

This clonotype is judged medium-sized. The chain couples TRBV18 to TRBJ1-5; 11 bases align to TRBD1. The CDR3 is 16 amino acids. CDR1 and CDR2 (germline): KGHSH, LQKENI. V shed 6 bases and J 4 bases; nucleotides not matched to a gene: 8. CDR3 residues: CASSAGTGGGNQPQHF. The CDR3 nucleotides are TGTGCCAGCTCGGCAGGGACAGGGGGAGGAAATCAGCCCCAGCATTTT. The whole variable domain, remainder taken from reference TRBV18 and TRBJ1-5, is NAGVMQNPRHLVRRRGQEARLRCSPMKGHSHVYWYRQLPEEGLKFMVYLQKENIIDESGMPKERFSAEFPKEGPSILRIQQVVRGDSAAYFCASSAGTGGGNQPQHFGDGTRLSIL.

The rearrangement joins TRBV19 to TRBJ2-1; TRBD1 is a possible D gene (6 bases). This CDR3 region has 15 residues. CDR1 LNHDA and CDR2 SQIVND come from the germline V gene (reference sequence). The germline V and J ends were trimmed by 3 bases and 9 bases, with 18 bases remaining between them. DNA of the CDR3: TGTGCCAGTAGTATGGGAACAGGGAGAAGGGGTGAGCAGTTCTTC. Translating it yields CASSMGTGRRGEQFF.

V usage is TRBV19 and J usage is TRBJ2-2; D might be TRBD1 or TRBD2, each matching 5 bases. Trimming left V 3 bases short and J 7 bases short, with 15 bases between. Germline CDR1 reads LNHDA; CDR2 reads SQIVND (reference sequence). There are 15 residues in the CDR3. CDR3 protein: CASSMGRTRGGELFF. CDR3 DNA sequence: TGTGCCAGTAGTATGGGGCGAACACGGGGCGGGGAGCTGTTTTTT.

This clonotype has only a few counts. The chain couples TRBV7-2 to TRBJ1-1, with D uncertain. This CDR3 is built from 13 residues. Germline CDR1 is SGHTA and CDR2 is FQGNSA. Trimming took off 4 bases at V and 3 bases at J, with 9 bases between the two ends. The CDR3 spells CASSSSRHTEAFF. The CDR3 DNA reads TGTGCCAGCAGCTCTTCACGCCACACTGAAGCTTTCTTT.

This clonotype was counted a few times. This chain links TRBV7-2 with TRBJ2-7, with no clear D. From germline, CDR1 is SGHTA and CDR2 FQGNSA. The V and J ends lost 3 bases and 3 bases respectively, with 12 bases between them. This CDR3 comprises 14 residues. CDR3 residues: CASSFYHGRYEQYF. The DNA of the CDR3 is TGTGCCAGCAGCTTCTATCATGGACGCTACGAGCAGTACTTC. Variable domain in full (rest from reference TRBV7-2 and TRBJ2-7): GAGVSQSPSNKVTEKGKDVELRCDPISGHTALYWYRQSLGQGLEFLIYFQGNSAPDKSGLPSDRFSAERTGGSVSTLTIQRTQQEDSAVYLCASSFYHGRYEQYFGPGTRLTVT.

The rearrangement joins TRBV12-3 or TRBV12-4 to TRBJ2-1, with TRBD2 as a possible D gene (5 bases). V lost 1 base, J lost 2 bases, and 9 bases lay in between. The CDR3 extends over 15 amino acids. CDR3 in amino acids: CASSLGDGAYNEQFF. CDR3 DNA sequence: TGTGCCAGCAGTTTAGGCGACGGGGCCTACAATGAGCAGTTCTTC.

This clonotype was recorded many times. The rearrangement links TRBV28 to TRBJ2-5; 7 nucleotides align to TRBD2. V trimming: 2 bases; J trimming: 1 base; junction bases outside the gene matches: 7. Germline values: CDR1 MDHEN, CDR2 SYDVKM. The CDR3 length is 16 residues. The CDR3 loop is CASSLPYASGQETQYF. The CDR3 bases are TGTGCCAGCAGTTTACCCTACGCTAGCGGCCAAGAGACCCAGTACTTC.

This clonotype appeared many times. The genes are TRBV4-3 and TRBJ1-5; no definite D call. The germline V and J ends were trimmed by 5 bases and 3 bases, with 14 bases remaining between them. The CDR3 loop spans 15 amino acids. CDR1 is LGHNA, CDR2 YSLEER, per germline. CDR3 nucleotides: TGCGCCAGCAGCTTGTATCGGGCAAACAATCAGCCCCAGCATTTT. Its protein is CASSLYRANNQPQHF.

Many counts were recorded for this clonotype. The rearrangement joins TRBV28 to TRBJ2-3, with D possibly matching TRBD2 (6 bases). V dropped 8 bases and J dropped 2 bases, with 14 bases sitting between them. The CDR3 has 14 residues. Per the germline V gene, CDR1 is MDHEN and CDR2 is SYDVKM. This CDR3 is CASGELASTDTQYF. In DNA, the CDR3 is TGTGCCAGCGGAGAACTAGCTTCCACAGATACGCAGTATTTT.

This clonotype was detected only a few times. This chain connects TRBV9 to TRBJ2-3; D possibly corresponds to TRBD1 (6 bases). Between the trimmed V and J ends, which lost 4 bases and 2 bases, there was a span of 11 bases. The CDR3 runs 14 residues. Germline V gene data show CDR1 as SGDLS and CDR2 as YYNGEE. In nucleotides, the CDR3 is TGTGCCAGCAGCCCACAGGGTTCCACAGATACGCAGTATTTT. This gives the protein CASSPQGSTDTQYF.

The sample holds many counts of this clonotype. This chain joins TRBV7-2 and TRBJ1-3; D call uncertain. This CDR3 comprises 14 residues. Deletions cut 3 bases from V and 0 bases from J, with 6 bases between. Looked up from germline, CDR1 is SGHTA and CDR2 is FQGNSA. The CDR3 nucleotides read TGTGCCAGCAGCTTTAGCGTCTCTGGAAACACCATATATTTT. Translation: CASSFSVSGNTIYF.

Only one count was recorded for this clonotype. The chain recombines TRBV7-2 with TRBJ2-7; possibly TRBD1 for D (6 bases). The CDR3 has 14 residues. The germline gives CDR1 SGHTA, CDR2 FQGNSA. V gave up 5 bases and J gave up 4 bases, with 15 bases separating them. CDR3 region: CASSPDSGLYEQYF. The CDR3 DNA is TGTGCCAGCAGCCCGGACAGTGGACTGTACGAGCAGTACTTC.

This clonotype was detected many times. The V and J genes are TRBV19 and TRBJ1-5; D is unresolved. The CDR3 spans 15 residues. From germline, CDR1 is LNHDA and CDR2 SQIVND (reference sequence). Trimming stripped 5 bases from V and 0 bases from J, with 11 bases between. CDR3 protein: CASSWTDYSNQPQHF. The CDR3 region has the DNA TGTGCCAGTAGTTGGACGGATTATAGCAATCAGCCCCAGCATTTT.

This clonotype was recorded at least ten times. The rearrangement joins TRBV12-3 or TRBV12-4 to TRBJ2-3, with a tentative D call TRBD2 (6 bases). The CDR3 is made up of 16 amino acids. The V gene lost 0 bases and the J gene lost 0 bases, with 10 bases spanning the gap. The CDR3: CASSLARRGSTDTQYF. CDR3 DNA sequence: TGTGCCAGCAGTTTAGCGCGGAGGGGAAGCACAGATACGCAGTATTTT.

This clonotype was detected ten times or more. This chain links TRBV7-9 with TRBJ2-1, with D hard to call. Between the trimmed V and J ends, which lost 5 bases and 7 bases, there was a span of 6 bases. This CDR3 comprises 11 residues. Germline CDR1 and CDR2: SEHNR and FQNEAQ (reference sequence). The DNA of the CDR3 is TGTGCCAGCAGCGAGACTAATGAGCAGTTCTTC. Protein product: CASSETNEQFF.

At least ten counts were recorded for this clonotype. The chain has TRBV29-1 and TRBJ1-3; D gene unclear. Germline V gene data show CDR1 as SQVTM and CDR2 as ANQGSEA. This CDR3 is 13 amino acids long. The ends were cut back, 6 bases at V and 1 base at J, with 10 bases in the middle. CDR3 bases: TGCAGCGTGGGAGGAGGTTCTGGAAACACCATATATTTT. This codes for CSVGGGSGNTIYF.

This clonotype was counted only a few times. V and J are TRBV20-1 and TRBJ1-5; 11 positions match TRBD1. The CDR3 covers 15 residues. Per the germline V gene, CDR1 is DFQATT and CDR2 is SNEGSKA (reference sequence). Trimming at V came to 6 bases and at J to 0 bases, leaving 4 bases not matched to a gene. The CDR3 DNA is TGCAGTGCCGCGGGACAGGGGGGTAGCAATCAGCCCCAGCATTTT. This sequence encodes CSAAGQGGSNQPQHF.

The table lists this clonotype with many counts. CDR3 sequence: CASSLQGPYEQYF. In DNA, the CDR3 is TGTGCCAGCAGTTTGCAGGGCCCCTACGAGCAGTACTTC. This chain uses TRBV27 with TRBJ2-7; a possible D gene is TRBD1 (5 bases). With 3 bases removed from V and 2 bases from J, the gap between germline ends came to 8 bases. This CDR3 has 13 amino acids. Looked up from germline, CDR1 is MNHEY and CDR2 is SMNVEV (reference sequence).

The chain joins TRBV29-1 to TRBJ2-5; no clear D. Looked up from germline, CDR1 is SQVTM and CDR2 is ANQGSEA. This CDR3 is 10 amino acids long. V gave up 7 bases and J gave up 8 bases, with 11 bases separating them. CDR3 protein: CSGRWGTQYF. CDR3 in DNA: TGCAGCGGACGCTGGGGTACCCAGTACTTC. Combining the CDR3 with reference TRBV29-1 and TRBJ2-5 gives the whole variable domain SAVISQKPSRDICQRGTSLTIQCQVDSQVTMMFWYRQQPGQSLTLIATANQGSEATYESGFVIDKFPISRPNLTFSTLTVSNMSPEDSSIYLCSGRWGTQYFGPGTRLLVL.

The chain uses TRBV5-6 and TRBJ2-5; the D gene is possibly TRBD2 (6 bases). The CDR3 spans 14 residues. V was shortened by 4 bases and J by 5 bases, with 15 bases between the two germline ends. Looked up from germline, CDR1 is SGHDT and CDR2 is YYEEEE. The CDR3 DNA is TGTGCCAGCAGCGCGGGATCCCCTCGGGAGACCCAGTACTTC. This sequence encodes CASSAGSPRETQYF.

This clonotype has more than one count but fewer than ten. The V and J genes are TRBV7-9 and TRBJ1-1, with D possibly being TRBD1 (5 bases). Trimming took off 7 bases at V and 0 bases at J, with 18 bases between the two ends. The CDR3 loop spans 16 amino acids. Germline CDR1 is SEHNR and CDR2 is FQNEAQ (reference sequence). The CDR3: CASIPGGRGMNTEAFF. In DNA form, the CDR3 reads TGTGCCAGCATCCCAGGTGGGCGGGGCATGAACACTGAAGCTTTCTTT.

This clonotype was found a few times. The CDR3 nucleotides read TGTGCCAGCAGCCAGCGAAGGGGTGAGCAGTACTTC. The encoded protein is CASSQRRGEQYF. The V call is TRBV11-1, the J call TRBJ2-7, with a possible D match to TRBD1 (5 bases). Germline lookup yields CDR1 SGHAT and CDR2 FQDESV (reference sequence). This CDR3 spans 12 amino acids. V lost 5 bases to trimming and J lost 7 bases, with 12 bases between them.

This clonotype was counted ten times or more. The V gene is TRBV13, the J gene TRBJ2-3; D could derive from TRBD1 or TRBD2 (5 bases each). Germline CDR1 and CDR2: PRHDT and FYEKMQ (reference sequence). V was cut by 4 bases and J by 0 bases, with 20 bases left in between. CDR3 size: 18 residues. The CDR3 sequence is CASSSARGAIRSTDTQYF. The CDR3 nucleotides read TGTGCCAGCAGCTCCGCCCGAGGGGCGATCCGAAGCACAGATACGCAGTATTTT.

The chain carries TRBV27 and TRBJ2-1; 8 nucleotides match TRBD2. Trimming removed 5 bases from V and 8 bases from J; junction bases left unmatched: 5. Germline V gene sequence: CDR1 MNHEY, CDR2 SMNVEV (reference sequence). CDR3 length equals 13 residues. CDR3 protein: CASSRGGPYEQFF. The CDR3 coding sequence is TGTGCCAGCAGTCGCGGGGGGCCGTATGAGCAGTTCTTC.

The chain uses TRBV7-8 and TRBJ2-7; tentatively, D is TRBD1 (6 bases). V lost 2 bases and J 3 bases, leaving 11 bases between the germline ends. Looked up from germline, CDR1 is SGHVS and CDR2 is FQNEAQ. The CDR3 covers 14 residues. The CDR3 DNA reads TGTGCCAGCAGCTTACAACAGGGCCTCTACGAGCAGTACTTC. It codes for CASSLQQGLYEQYF.

This clonotype was seen many times. The J gene is TRBJ2-3, the V gene TRBV12-3 or TRBV12-4; D uncertain. Trimming left V 7 bases short and J 0 bases short, with 11 bases between. The CDR3 is 14 amino acids. The CDR3 DNA is TGTGCCAGCACCGAGATGCCTAGCACAGATACGCAGTATTTT. It codes for CASTEMPSTDTQYF.

This clonotype was detected a few times. The chain has TRBV7-6 and TRBJ2-5; 7 nucleotides match TRBD2. With V trimmed by 2 bases and J by 1 base, 4 bases remained unmatched. CDR3 length equals 15 residues. Looked up from germline, CDR1 is SGHVS and CDR2 is FNYEAQ. This CDR3 is CASSLLLAGQETQYF. Written as DNA, the CDR3 is TGTGCCAGCAGCTTATTGTTAGCGGGCCAAGAGACCCAGTACTTC.